This T cell receptor (beta chain) was identified in a study of T cell repertoires in cytomegalovirus infection. Overall study: Public signatures in TCR beta pointed to CMV infection and matching HLA type.

This clonotype was found many times. The antigen is undetermined. TCRdb analysed the reads with MiXCR anew, one entry per CDR3 protein. The sample lists approximately 500,000 distinct CDR3 sequences; about 11% were seen once. Findings and limits, study-wide: HLA-C-restricted TCR beta clonotypes specific for CMV led the ex vivo response. Adding up the frequency of public TCR beta families identified people who carried CMV plus the relevant HLA.

The TCR was taken from a human donor in good health (CMV status not recorded). Some clones in this sample may be carry-over from other donors' samples. The sequencing input was PBMCs.

CDR3: CASSYSRESYNEQFF. In DNA, the CDR3 is TGTGCCAGCAGTTACTCGCGGGAGTCCTACAATGAGCAGTTCTTC. This chain links TRBV6-5 with TRBJ2-1; TRBD2 aligns across 7 bases. CDR3 length: 15 residues. V was clipped by 0 bases and J by 1 base; unmatched bases: 0. CDR1 and CDR2 (germline): MNHEY, SVGAGI.